These 7 T cell receptor beta chains originate from one sample sequenced in a study of T-cell memory formation after mild COVID-19. One entry per CDR3 protein, called by TCRdb with MiXCR from the 5' RACE reads. This table has some 340,000 distinct CDR3 sequences, 10% to 15% appearing once. Sequencing input: PBMCs or a T cell subset sorted from them (not recorded which). The receptor source for this set is a man aged 18 to 30 who had mild COVID-19 (a few samples of this study predate the infection). Cell type and time point are not known.

The chain carries TRBV5-6 and TRBJ2-5, with a possible D match to TRBD2 (6 bases). Germline assignment: CDR1 SGHDT and CDR2 YYEEEE. The CDR3 consists of 16 residues. The V gene lost 0 bases and the J gene lost 4 bases, with 16 bases spanning the gap. CDR3 protein: CASSLAKAGWRETQYF. CDR3 DNA sequence: TGTGCCAGCAGCTTGGCCAAGGCGGGGTGGCGAGAGACCCAGTACTTC.

The chain couples TRBV21-1 to TRBJ1-5. TRBV21-1 is given as a pseudogene. This CDR3 contains 13 residues. CDR3 sequence reads: CASSKGSNQPQHF. The DNA of the CDR3 is TGTGCCAGCAGCAAGGGGAGCAATCAGCCCCAGCATTTT.

This clonotype has only a few counts. V gene TRBV28 combines with J gene TRBJ2-7; 8 bases agree with TRBD1. This CDR3 contains 15 residues. Trimming took 4 bases from V and 0 from J; bases not matched to a gene: 5. The germline V gene has CDR1 MDHEN and CDR2 SYDVKM. CDR3 DNA sequence: TGTGCCAGCAGTTCCCTCGACAGGGGCTCCTACGAGCAGTACGTC. Amino acid sequence: CASSSLDRGSYEQYV.

The V gene is TRBV6-1, the J gene TRBJ2-7; a weak D match, TRBD1 (6 bases). Deletions cut 2 bases from V and 2 bases from J, with 10 bases between. The CDR3 spans 14 residues. Germline assignment: CDR1 MNHNS and CDR2 SASEGT. CDR3 in DNA: TGTGCCAGCAGTGAACGGGACATGGCCTACGAGCAGTACGTC. Translation gives CASSERDMAYEQYV.

This clonotype has more than one count but fewer than ten. The chain is built from TRBV9 and TRBJ2-7, with 8 bases lining up with TRBD1. The CDR3 extends over 15 amino acids. Unmatched junction bases numbered 8, after V lost 4 bases and J lost 2 bases. Germline CDR1 and CDR2: SGDLS and YYNGEE. The CDR3 here is CASSLTDREPYEQYF. The CDR3 nucleotides read TGTGCCAGCAGCCTCACGGACAGGGAGCCCTACGAGCAGTACTTC.

Regarding this clonotype: The junction and the germline gene differ at one end; a read error may be behind it. The chain combines TRBV4-1 with TRBJ2-4, with D possibly called TRBD1 or TRBD2 (5 bases each). The CDR3 consists of 13 residues. The V gene's germline CDR1 is MGHRA and CDR2 YSYEKL. As DNA, the CDR3 is TGCGCCAGCAGCCAAGTAGTCTGGGACCCCCTGTGTTTC. This translates into CASSQVVWDPLCF.

The table lists this clonotype with a few counts. The rearrangement joins TRBV7-9 to TRBJ2-7; possible D gene TRBD1, 6 bases. V dropped 9 bases and J dropped 4 bases, with 13 bases sitting between them. CDR3 length: 12 amino acids. CDR1 SEHNR and CDR2 FQNEAQ come from the germline V gene (reference sequence). CDR3 region: CASSGTNYEQYV. Written as DNA, the CDR3 is TGTGCCAGTTCCGGGACAAATTACGAGCAGTACGTC.